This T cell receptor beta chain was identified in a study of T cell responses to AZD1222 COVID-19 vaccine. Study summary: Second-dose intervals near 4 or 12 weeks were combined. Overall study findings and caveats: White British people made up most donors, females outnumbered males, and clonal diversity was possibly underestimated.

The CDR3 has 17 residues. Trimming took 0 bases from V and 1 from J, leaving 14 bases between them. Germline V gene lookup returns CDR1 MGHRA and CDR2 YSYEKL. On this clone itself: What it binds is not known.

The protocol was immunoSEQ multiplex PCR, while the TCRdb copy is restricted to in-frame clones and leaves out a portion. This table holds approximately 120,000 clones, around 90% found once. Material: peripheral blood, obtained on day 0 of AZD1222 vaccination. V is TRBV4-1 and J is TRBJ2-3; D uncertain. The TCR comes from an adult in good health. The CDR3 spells CASSQDPRRLRTDTQYF. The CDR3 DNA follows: TGCGCCAGCAGCCAAGACCCCCGGCGGTTACGCACAGATACGCAGTATTTT.